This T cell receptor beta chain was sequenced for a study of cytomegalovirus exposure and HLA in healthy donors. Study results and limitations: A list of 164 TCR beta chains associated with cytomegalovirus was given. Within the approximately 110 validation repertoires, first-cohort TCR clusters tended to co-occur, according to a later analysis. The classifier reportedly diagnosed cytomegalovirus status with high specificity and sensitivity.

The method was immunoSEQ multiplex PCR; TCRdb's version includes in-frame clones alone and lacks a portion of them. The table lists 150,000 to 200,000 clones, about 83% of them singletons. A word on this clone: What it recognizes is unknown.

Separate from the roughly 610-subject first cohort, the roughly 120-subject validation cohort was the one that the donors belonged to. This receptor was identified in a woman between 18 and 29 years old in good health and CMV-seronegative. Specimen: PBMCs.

The CDR3 region has the DNA TGTGCCAGTAGTATCGACCGGGACACTAACTATGGCTACACCTTC. Amino acid sequence: CASSIDRDTNYGYTF. The rearrangement uses TRBV19 and TRBJ1-2, with a possible D match to TRBD1 (6 bases). This CDR3 spans 15 amino acids. With 3 bases removed from V and 0 bases from J, the gap between germline ends came to 11 bases. Germline-derived CDR1 and CDR2 are LNHDA and SQIVND (reference sequence).